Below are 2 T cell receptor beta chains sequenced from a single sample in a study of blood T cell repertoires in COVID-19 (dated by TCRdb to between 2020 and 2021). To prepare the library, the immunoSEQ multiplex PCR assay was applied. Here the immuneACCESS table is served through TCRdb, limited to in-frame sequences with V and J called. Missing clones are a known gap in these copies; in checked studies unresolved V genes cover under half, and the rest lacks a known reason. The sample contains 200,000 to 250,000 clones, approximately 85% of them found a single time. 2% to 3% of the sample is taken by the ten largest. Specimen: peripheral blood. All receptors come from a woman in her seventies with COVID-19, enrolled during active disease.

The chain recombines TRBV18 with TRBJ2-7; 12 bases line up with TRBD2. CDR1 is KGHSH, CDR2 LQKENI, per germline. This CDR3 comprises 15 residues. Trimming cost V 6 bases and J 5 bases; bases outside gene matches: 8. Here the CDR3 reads CASSRRTSGDHEQYF. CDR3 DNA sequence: TGTGCCAGCTCCCGACGGACTAGCGGGGACCACGAGCAGTACTTC.

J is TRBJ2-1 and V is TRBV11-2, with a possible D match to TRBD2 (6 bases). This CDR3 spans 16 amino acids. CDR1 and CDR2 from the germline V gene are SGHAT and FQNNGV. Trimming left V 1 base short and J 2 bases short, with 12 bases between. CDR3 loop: CASSLAGTVTYNEQFF. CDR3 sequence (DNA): TGTGCCAGCAGCTTAGCCGGGACTGTAACCTACAATGAGCAGTTCTTC.